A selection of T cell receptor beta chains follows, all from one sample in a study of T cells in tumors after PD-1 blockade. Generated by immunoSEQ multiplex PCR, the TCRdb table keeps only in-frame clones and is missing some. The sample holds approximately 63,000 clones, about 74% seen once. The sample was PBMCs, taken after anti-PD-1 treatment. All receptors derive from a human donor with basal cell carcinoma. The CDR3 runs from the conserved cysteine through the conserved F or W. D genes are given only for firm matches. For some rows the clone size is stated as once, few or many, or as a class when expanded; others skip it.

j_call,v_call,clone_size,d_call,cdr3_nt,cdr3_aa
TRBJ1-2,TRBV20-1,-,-,TGCAGTGCTCAATCGCATGACTACACCTTC,CSAQSHDYTF
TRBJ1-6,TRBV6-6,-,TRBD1,TGTGCCAGCAGTCTAATCTCAGGGGGGAGCTCCTATAATTCACCCCTCCACTTT,CASSLISGGSSYNSPLHF
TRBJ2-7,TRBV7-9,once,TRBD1,TGTGCCAGCAGCTTACGGGACAGGGGGACCTACGAGCAGTACTTC,CASSLRDRGTYEQYF
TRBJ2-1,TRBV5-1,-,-,TGCGCCAGCAGCACAGTAGCAGCTTACAATGAGCAGTTCTTC,CASSTVAAYNEQFF
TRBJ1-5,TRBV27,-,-,TGTGCCAGCAGTTTAACAGGGACTAGTCAGCCCCAGCATTTT,CASSLTGTSQPQHF
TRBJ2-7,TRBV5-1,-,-,TGCGCCAGCCGCGGGGGGACAGGACCCTACGAGCAGTACTTC,CASRGGTGPYEQYF
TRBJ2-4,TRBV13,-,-,TGTGCCAGCAGCAGGACGGAGAAAGCCAAAAACATTCAGTACTTC,CASSRTEKAKNIQYF
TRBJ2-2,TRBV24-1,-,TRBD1,TGTGCCACCTCGTCAACGGGACAGGGGGCCGGGGAGCTGTTTTTT,CATSSTGQGAGELFF
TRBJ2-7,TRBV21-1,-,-,TGTGCCAGCAGTTTTTCCGACAGGTGCTCCTACGAGCAGTACTTC,CASSFSDRCSYEQYF
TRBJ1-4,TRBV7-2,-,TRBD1,TGTGCCAGCAGCACCTCGACAGGGGGGGGTGAAAAACTGTTTTTT,CASSTSTGGGEKLFF
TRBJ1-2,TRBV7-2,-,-,TGTGCCAGCAGCTTAGTGAACGATCTCTATGGCTACACCTTC,CASSLVNDLYGYTF
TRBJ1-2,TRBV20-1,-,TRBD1,TGCAGTGCTAGTGCCCGGGACAGGGGGCAAAGAGATGGCTACACCTTC,CSASARDRGQRDGYTF
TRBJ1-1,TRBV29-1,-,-,TGCAGCGGCAGACAGATTAACACTGAAGCTTTCTTT,CSGRQINTEAFF
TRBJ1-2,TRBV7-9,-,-,TGTGCCAGCACCCCTAAGGGGGATGGCTACACCTTC,CASTPKGDGYTF
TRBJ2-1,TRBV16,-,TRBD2,TGTGCCAGCAGCCAAAGGGGAGCCAGCGGGGGGGCGGACAATGAGCAGTTCTTC,CASSQRGASGGADNEQFF
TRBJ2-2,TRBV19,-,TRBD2,TGTGCCAGTAGTATCGGGGGGACTAACACCGGGGAGCTGTTTTTT,CASSIGGTNTGELFF